A selection of T cell receptor beta chains follows, all from one sample in a study of shared clonotypes between healthy human individuals. Sequenced by immunoSEQ multiplex PCR; TCRdb stores in-frame clones only, minus some. The repertoire holds millions of clones, with 93% as singletons. Sequencing input: naive CD8+ T cells from PBMCs. The receptors originated from a man between 18 and 35 years old in good health. Some clones in this sample may be carry-over from other donors' samples. The CDR3 runs from the conserved cysteine through the conserved F or W. The D gene is left open where the match is weak. Clone size is shown for a subset of rows, as once, few, many or a class of expanded clone.

NA,TRBV18,few,TRBJ1-3,TGTGCCAGCTCACTCACCGGAGGGGCTGGAAACACCATATATTTT,CASSLTGGAGNTIYF
NA,TRBV7-9,once,TRBJ2-1,TGTGCCAGCAGCAAATGGGAAGATGAGCAGTTCTTC,CASSKWEDEQFF
NA,TRBV20-1,NA,TRBJ2-2,TGCAGTGTCACCACTGAGGGGGAGCTGTTTTTT,CSVTTEGELFF
NA,TRBV7-9,NA,TRBJ1-2,TGTGCCAGCAGCTTAGTAGAGGGTCTTGGGCGACAGTTCGGCTATGGCTACACCTTC,CASSLVEGLGRQFGYGYTF
TRBD1,TRBV7-9,NA,TRBJ1-2,TGTGCCAGCAGCTTAGGACAGGGATATGATATGAACTATGGCTACACCTTC,CASSLGQGYDMNYGYTF
NA,TRBV2,NA,TRBJ2-7,TGTGCCAGCAGTGTCCTGCGGGCCGATACCCCCTCCTACGAGCAGTACTTC,CASSVLRADTPSYEQYF
NA,TRBV9,NA,TRBJ2-7,TGTGCCAGCAGCGTAGGAGCAAAACACTCCTACGAGCAGTACTTC,CASSVGAKHSYEQYF
NA,TRBV4-1,NA,TRBJ1-1,TGCGCCAGCAGCCAGCGCCCCCCGGGGGGAGCTTTCTTT,CASSQRPPGGAFF
NA,TRBV7-7,few,TRBJ2-7,TGTGCCAGCAGCTCCGGGGTGGGGACTGGATACGAGCAGTACTTC,CASSSGVGTGYEQYF
TRBD1,TRBV15,NA,TRBJ1-2,TGTGCCACCAGCACTAGGACAGGGGGGTATGGCTACACCTTC,CATSTRTGGYGYTF